Here is one T cell receptor (beta chain) with its context. These data come from a study of control samples from healthy donors and cancer patients. CDR1 is DFQATT, CDR2 SNEGSKA, per germline (reference sequence). Deletions cut 3 bases from V and 6 bases from J, with 11 bases between. The CDR3 extends over 13 amino acids. The table came from immunoSEQ multiplex PCR; TCRdb's copy has only in-frame clones and leaves some out. The table has roughly 170,000 clones, more than 90% seen once. The rearrangement links TRBV20-1 to TRBJ1-4, with unresolved D. The sequence was obtained from a woman aged 40 to 49 in good health. The sequencing input was blood. The CDR3 DNA follows: TGCAGTGCTAGTGAGGGAGGTGATGAAAAACTGTTTTTT. Protein: CSASEGGDEKLFF.